One and the same sample provided the 3 T cell receptor beta chains below, sequenced in a study of regulatory and conventional T cells in RAG deficiency (dated by TCRdb to about 2017). Library method: the immunoSEQ multiplex PCR assay. Sourced from immuneACCESS, this table was stored by TCRdb with only in-frame sequences that have V and J called. A share of the clones is absent; for the studies checked, an unresolved V gene accounts for under half, and the remainder has no known explanation. The sample table shows approximately 35,000 clones, and around 76% are seen once. The ten largest clones capture around 3.4% of the sample. Before genomic DNA extraction, conventional CD4+ T cells were purified from blood as CD25-low CD127-high cells. These same records also appear under a second study, on regulatory T cells. That second report states: The multiplex PCR used 52 forward TRBV primers and 13 reverse TRBJ primers, with assay-based and computational corrections for amplification bias.

The specimen was CD4+ effector T cells sorted from blood. All receptors derive from a human donor in good health.

Worth noting for this clone: At one of its ends the junction is not consistent with the germline gene, which may arise from a read error. V usage is TRBV19 and J usage is TRBJ2-5, with D uncertain. Germline V gene data show CDR1 as LNHDA and CDR2 as SQIVND (reference sequence). The CDR3 contains 13 residues. The CDR3 nucleotides are TGTGCCAGTAGTATAGTGTACCAGGAGACCCAGTACTTC. Protein: CASSIVYQETQYF. Complete variable domain (other parts from reference TRBV19 and TRBJ2-5): DGGITQSPKYLFRKEGQNVTLSCEQNLNHDAMYWYRQDPGQGLRLIYYSQIVNDFQKGDIAEGYSVSREKKESFPLTVTSAQKNPTAFYLCASSIVYQETQYFGPGTRLLVL.

The CDR3 nucleotides are TGTGCCAGCAGGAGGGACGGAAATAATTCACCCCTCCACTTT. Protein product: CASRRDGNNSPLHF. The chain recombines TRBV2 with TRBJ1-6, with D maybe TRBD1 (5 bases). The CDR3 has 14 amino acids. Trimming removed 6 bases from V and 5 bases from J, with 11 bases in between. Germline CDR1 is SNHLY and CDR2 is FYNNEI. The entire variable domain, with the rest obtained from reference TRBV2 and TRBJ1-6, is as follows: EPEVTQTPSHQVTQMGQEVILRCVPISNHLYFYWYRQILGQKVEFLVSFYNNEISEKSEIFDDQFSVERPDGSNFTLKIRSTKLEDSAMYFCASRRDGNNSPLHFGNGTRLTVT.

This chain connects TRBV5-8 to TRBJ2-7; D is ambiguous. Germline V gene sequence: CDR1 SGHTS, CDR2 YDEGEE. The CDR3 has 12 residues. Trimming shortened V by 2 bases and J by 3 bases, and 6 bases separated the two germline ends. The CDR3 here is CASSFWGYEQYF. The DNA of the CDR3 is TGTGCCAGCAGCTTTTGGGGCTACGAGCAGTACTTC.